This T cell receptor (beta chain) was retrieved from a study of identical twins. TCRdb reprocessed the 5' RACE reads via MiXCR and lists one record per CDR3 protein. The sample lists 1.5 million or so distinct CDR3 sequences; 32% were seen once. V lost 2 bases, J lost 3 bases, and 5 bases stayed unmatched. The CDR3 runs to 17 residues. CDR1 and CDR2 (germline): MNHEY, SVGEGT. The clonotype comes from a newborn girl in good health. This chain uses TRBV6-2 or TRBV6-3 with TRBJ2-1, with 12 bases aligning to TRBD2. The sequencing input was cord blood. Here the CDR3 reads CASSYPSGRAFYNEQFF. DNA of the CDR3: TGTGCCAGCAGTTACCCTAGCGGGAGGGCCTTCTACAATGAGCAGTTCTTC.